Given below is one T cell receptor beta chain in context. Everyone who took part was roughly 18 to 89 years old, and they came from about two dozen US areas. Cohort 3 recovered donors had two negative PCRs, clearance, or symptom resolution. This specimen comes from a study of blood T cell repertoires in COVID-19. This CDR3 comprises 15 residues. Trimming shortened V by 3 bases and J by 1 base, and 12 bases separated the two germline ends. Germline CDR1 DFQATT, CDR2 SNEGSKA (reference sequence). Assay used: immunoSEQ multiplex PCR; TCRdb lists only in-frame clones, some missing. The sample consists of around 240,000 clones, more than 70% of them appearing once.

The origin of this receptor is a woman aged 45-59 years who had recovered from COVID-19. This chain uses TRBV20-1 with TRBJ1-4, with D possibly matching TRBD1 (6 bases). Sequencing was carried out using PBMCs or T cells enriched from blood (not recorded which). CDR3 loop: CSASAGAKTNEKLFF. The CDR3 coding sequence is TGCAGTGCTAGTGCAGGGGCCAAAACTAATGAAAAACTGTTTTTT.